This T cell receptor beta chain stems from a study of a mutant IDH1 vaccine in newly diagnosed glioma. Across the study: Therapy received beforehand was radiotherapy, temozolomide, or both, with most patients given both. Regarding the study as a whole: Changes in the top peripheral T cell clonotypes seemingly had no bearing on pseudoprogression. The vaccine induced immune responses, and these occurred in 93.3% of patients.

Time point reported: baseline, week 1 (first vaccination visit). The treatment here: pre-vaccination baseline after standard-of-care therapy. Profiling relied on immunoSEQ multiplex PCR, and the TCRdb table lists in-frame clones only, not all of them. The table shows 85,000 to 100,000 clones, with 70% to 90% occurring only once. CDR1 is SGHDT, CDR2 YYEEEE, per germline. This CDR3 spans 15 amino acids. Trimming stripped 2 bases from V and 5 bases from J, with 16 bases between. A remark on this clone: Its antigen is not identified.

The specimen was PBMCs, collected from a glioma patient treated with radiotherapy, temozolomide or both. The genes are TRBV5-6 and TRBJ1-2, with D maybe TRBD1 (5 bases). This clonotype was obtained from a woman between 50 and 59 years old with glioma. The CDR3 DNA follows: TGTGCCAGCAGCTTCGTACAGGAGGTAGCGTATGGCTACACCTTC. Translation gives CASSFVQEVAYGYTF.